A single sample gave rise to the 4 T cell receptor beta chains below, sequenced in a study of CD8+ T cells in alopecia areata. cDNA reverse transcribed from extracted RNA served as the sequencing template. Generated by immunoSEQ multiplex PCR, the TCRdb table keeps only in-frame clones and is missing some. The repertoire includes more than 95,000 clones, roughly two fifths of them detected once, and about 1.2% sits in the top ten. The sample comprised CD4+ T cells sorted from blood. The receptors shown here come from a human donor with alopecia areata.

This clone was found a few times. The chain uses TRBV28 and TRBJ1-5; D ambiguous. The germline V gene encodes CDR1 MDHEN and CDR2 SYDVKM. Trimming pared 5 bases from V and 1 base from J, leaving 12 bases between. This CDR3 has 15 amino acids. CDR3 amino acids: CASSSITLSNQPQHF. Written as DNA, the CDR3 is TGTGCCAGCAGTAGCATCACCCTAAGCAATCAGCCCCAGCATTTT.

This clone was seen more than once but under ten times. Distinct nucleotide sequences in the sample also encode this CDR3. The chain employs TRBV15 and TRBJ2-3, with 8 bases matching TRBD2. Germline V gives CDR1 LNHNV, CDR2 YYDKDF (reference sequence). The ends lost 3 bases at V and 1 base at J; junction bases unmatched: 3. This CDR3 has 15 residues. CDR3: CATSRVLAGTDTQYF. The CDR3 nucleotides are TGTGCCACCAGCAGGGTACTAGCGGGCACAGATACGCAGTATTTT.

J is TRBJ2-3 and V is TRBV2, with TRBD2 matching over 8 bases. Germline V gives CDR1 SNHLY, CDR2 FYNNEI. This CDR3 contains 15 residues. J lost 0 bases, V lost 6 bases, and 5 bases had no gene match. CDR3 in amino acids: CASSRLALSTDTQYF. CDR3 nucleotide sequence: TGTGCCAGCAGCAGACTAGCGCTTAGCACAGATACGCAGTATTTT.

V gene TRBV29-1 combines with J gene TRBJ1-1; tentative D call: TRBD1 (5 bases). The CDR3 contains 14 residues. Trimming removed 1 base from V and 3 bases from J, with 12 bases in between. From germline, CDR1 is SQVTM and CDR2 ANQGSEA. This chain's CDR3 is CSVEVVGGDTEAFF. The CDR3 coding sequence is TGCAGCGTTGAAGTAGTGGGGGGGGACACTGAAGCTTTCTTT.